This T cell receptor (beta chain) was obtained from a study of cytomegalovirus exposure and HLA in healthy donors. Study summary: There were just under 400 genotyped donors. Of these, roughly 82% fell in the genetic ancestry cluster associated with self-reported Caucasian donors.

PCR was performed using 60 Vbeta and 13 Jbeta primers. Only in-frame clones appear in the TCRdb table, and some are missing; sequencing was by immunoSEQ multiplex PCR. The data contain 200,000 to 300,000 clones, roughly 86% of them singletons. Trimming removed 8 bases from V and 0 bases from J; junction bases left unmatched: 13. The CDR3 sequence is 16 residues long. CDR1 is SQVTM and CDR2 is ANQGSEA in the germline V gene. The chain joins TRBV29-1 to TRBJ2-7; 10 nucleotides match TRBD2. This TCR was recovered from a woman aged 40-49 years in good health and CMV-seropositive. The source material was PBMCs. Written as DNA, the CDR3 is TGCAGCTTCCTGGGGTCTAGCGGGGGAACCTCCTACGAGCAGTACTTC. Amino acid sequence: CSFLGSSGGTSYEQYF.